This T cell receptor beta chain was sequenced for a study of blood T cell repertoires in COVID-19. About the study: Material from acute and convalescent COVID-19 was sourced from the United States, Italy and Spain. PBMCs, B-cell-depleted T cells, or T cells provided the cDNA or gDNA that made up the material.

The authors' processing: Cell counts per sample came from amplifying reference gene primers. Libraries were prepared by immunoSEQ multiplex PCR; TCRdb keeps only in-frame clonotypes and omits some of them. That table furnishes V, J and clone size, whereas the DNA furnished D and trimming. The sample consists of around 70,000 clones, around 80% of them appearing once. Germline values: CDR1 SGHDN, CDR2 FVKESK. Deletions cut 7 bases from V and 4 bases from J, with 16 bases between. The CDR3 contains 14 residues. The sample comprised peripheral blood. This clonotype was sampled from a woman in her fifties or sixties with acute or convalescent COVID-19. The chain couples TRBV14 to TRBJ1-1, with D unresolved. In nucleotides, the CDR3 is TGTGCCAGCACCACTTCGGGAGGGAGCACTGAAGCTTTCTTT. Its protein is CASTTSGGSTEAFF.